The clone carrying this T cell receptor beta chain was seen a handful of times. The antigen is undetermined. The record originates from a study of T cell repertoires in cytomegalovirus infection. TCRdb fed the reads into MiXCR, producing one record per CDR3 protein. The sample carries 140,000 to 150,000 distinct CDR3 sequences, about 32% recorded once. V was cut by 4 bases and J by 5 bases, with 17 bases left in between. This CDR3 comprises 15 residues. The germline CDR1 and CDR2 sequences are SGHVS and FQNEAQ. The specimen comprised CD8+ T cells from cultured PBMCs, sampled from culture after CMV antigen stimulation. The sequence was collected from a human donor in good health (CMV status not recorded). Some clones in this sample may be carry-over from other donors' samples. The J gene is TRBJ2-5, the V gene TRBV7-8; D gene ambiguous. CDR3 loop: CASSWIGSGRETQYF. The DNA of the CDR3 is TGTGCCAGCAGCTGGATCGGCAGTGGACGGGAGACCCAGTACTTC.